Listed below are T cell receptor beta chains from one sample, sequenced in a study of blood T cell repertoires in COVID-19. Sequencing used immunoSEQ multiplex PCR; TCRdb keeps in-frame clones, though not all of them. The table lists about 170,000 clones, less than 85% of them singletons. Material: peripheral blood. The origin of the receptors is a woman aged 40 to 50 with COVID-19, enrolled during active disease. Both conserved end residues are part of each CDR3. Each record gives: CDR3 protein, CDR3 DNA, J gene, D gene, V gene, clone size. A D gene is named only where the DNA matches it firmly. Expanded clones get a size class; other rows say once, few or many, or leave the size out.

CASSLPGDRGPSGTEAFF TGTGCCAGCAGCCTCCCGGGGGACAGGGGGCCATCGGGGACTGAAGCTTTCTTT TRBJ1-1 TRBD1 TRBV5-8 .
CASSDGYGYTF TGTGCCAGCAGTGACGGCTATGGCTACACCTTC TRBJ1-2 . TRBV2 .
CASSPYPGAVVTGSHYGYTF TGTGCTAGCAGCCCTTACCCTGGTGCTGTAGTGACGGGGTCCCACTATGGCTACACCTTC TRBJ1-2 . TRBV7-7 .
CAWSVDSSYEQYF TGTGCCTGGAGTGTAGACAGCTCCTACGAGCAGTACTTC TRBJ2-7 . TRBV30 .
CASSLTGIGGYTF TGTGCCAGCAGCTTGACAGGGATCGGAGGCTACACCTTC TRBJ1-2 TRBD1 TRBV7-3 .
CSVDKLALSETQYF TGCAGCGTTGATAAACTAGCGCTTTCGGAGACCCAGTACTTC TRBJ2-5 TRBD2 TRBV29-1 .
CASSLAPPYEQYF TGTGCCAGCAGTTTGGCCCCCCCCTACGAGCAGTACTTC TRBJ2-7 . TRBV12-3/TRBV12-4 .
CSAREGGPVFF TGCAGTGCTAGAGAGGGGGGACCCGTGTTTTTT TRBJ1-4 . TRBV20-1 .
CASRPSGPSTDTQYF TGTGCCAGCAGACCGAGCGGGCCGAGCACAGATACGCAGTATTTT TRBJ2-3 . TRBV11-2 once
CASGANYGDTEAFF TGTGCTAGTGGAGCCAACTATGGTGACACTGAAGCTTTCTTT TRBJ1-1 . TRBV12-5 .
CASSARQGNQPQHF TGTGCCAGCAGCGCTCGACAGGGCAATCAGCCCCAGCATTTT TRBJ1-5 . TRBV7-6 .
CASSPGGGDEQFF TGCGCCAGCAGCCCCGGCGGGGGAGATGAGCAGTTCTTC TRBJ2-1 TRBD2 TRBV4-1 .
CSAVGGWGGGGSNEQFF TGCAGCGCCGTGGGTGGTTGGGGCGGGGGGGGAAGCAATGAGCAGTTCTTC TRBJ2-1 TRBD2 TRBV29-1 .
CASSPGLAAYNEQFF TGTGCCAGCAGCCCCGGACTAGCGGCCTACAATGAGCAGTTCTTC TRBJ2-1 TRBD2 TRBV7-3 .
CASSPAPYGYTF TGTGCCAGTAGTCCCGCGCCCTATGGCTACACCTTC TRBJ1-2 . TRBV19 .
CASSPPDYGYTF TGCGCCAGCAGTCCGCCGGACTATGGCTACACCTTC TRBJ1-2 . TRBV10-2 few
CATLRGTGGQKLFF TGTGCCACCTTGAGGGGGACAGGGGGCCAAAAACTGTTTTTT TRBJ1-4 TRBD1 TRBV6-5 .
CASSFIGSTYEQYF TGTGCCAGCAGTTTCATTGGGAGTACCTACGAGCAGTACTTC TRBJ2-7 . TRBV28 .
CASSYRGSSTDTQYF TGTGCCAGCAGCTACAGGGGTTCTAGCACAGATACGCAGTATTTT TRBJ2-3 TRBD1 TRBV9 .
CSVSGLDGYTF TGCAGCGTCTCAGGCCTGGATGGCTACACCTTC TRBJ1-2 . TRBV29-1 few
CASRSPGHVWSF TGTGCCAGCAGGTCCCCGGGACACGTATGGAGTTTT TRBJ1-4 . TRBV28 .
CASSAQVKSPLVQPQHF TGTGCCAGTAGCGCACAGGTCAAATCTCCCTTGGTTCAGCCCCAGCATTTT TRBJ1-5 . TRBV19 once
CASSSSEVVANEQFF TGTGCCAGCAGCTCGTCAGAAGTGGTGGCCAATGAGCAGTTCTTC TRBJ2-1 . TRBV7-8 .
CASSPNSGTIYGYTF TGTGCCAGCAGCCCAAATTCCGGGACAATCTATGGCTACACCTTC TRBJ1-2 . TRBV7-6 .
CASSAPGTGDFGETQYF TGTGCCAGCAGTGCACCCGGGACAGGGGACTTTGGGGAGACCCAGTACTTC TRBJ2-5 TRBD1 TRBV27 .
CASSLSGTGNIQYF TGTGCCAGCAGCTTATCAGGGACTGGGAACATTCAGTACTTC TRBJ2-4 . TRBV11-2 .
CASSVDPGQVDTIYF TGTGCCAGCAGCGTAGATCCGGGACAGGTGGACACCATATATTTT TRBJ1-3 TRBD1 TRBV9 once
CASSSPGGKNTEAFF TGTGCCAGTAGTAGCCCAGGGGGAAAGAACACTGAAGCTTTCTTT TRBJ1-1 TRBD1 TRBV19 .
CASSLAPSGGATYNEQFF TGTGCCAGCAGCTTAGCCCCTAGCGGGGGGGCCACTTACAATGAGCAGTTCTTC TRBJ2-1 TRBD2 TRBV7-8 .
CASSGQAGGPSEQYF TGTGCCAGTAGTGGGCAAGCGGGAGGGCCTTCGGAGCAGTACTTC TRBJ2-7 TRBD2 TRBV19 once
CASSYGDRVVTGELFF TGTGCCAGCAGTTACGGGGACAGGGTGGTCACCGGGGAGCTGTTTTTT TRBJ2-2 TRBD1 TRBV6-5 few
CASSLGGAPGELFF TGTGCCAGCAGCTTGGGCGGGGCGCCCGGGGAGCTGTTTTTT TRBJ2-2 . TRBV5-4 .
CASSSNYPRTGELFF TGTGCCAGCAGCTCAAATTACCCGAGGACCGGGGAGCTGTTTTTT TRBJ2-2 . TRBV27 .
CASSPGDREPTDTQYF TGTGCCAGCAGCCCTGGGGACCGGGAGCCCACAGATACGCAGTATTTT TRBJ2-3 . TRBV6-6 .
CASSPHPDSGYTEAFF TGTGCCAGCAGCCCGCACCCCGACTCGGGGTACACTGAAGCTTTCTTT TRBJ1-1 . TRBV5-4 once
CASSEGGANGNQPQHF TGTGCCAGTAGTGAAGGGGGGGCGAATGGCAATCAGCCCCAGCATTTT TRBJ1-5 . TRBV19 .
CSVPRVTGELFF TGCAGCGTTCCCAGGGTCACCGGGGAGCTGTTTTTT TRBJ2-2 . TRBV29-1 .
CASSLGQGINTGELFF TGTGCCAGCAGCTTGGGACAGGGAATTAACACCGGGGAGCTGTTTTTT TRBJ2-2 TRBD1 TRBV5-4 .
CASSLDPYNEQFF TGTGCCAGCAGCTTAGATCCATACAATGAGCAGTTCTTC TRBJ2-1 . TRBV11-3 .
CASSREGLQGRSGKNIQYF TGTGCCAGCAGTCGTGAGGGCCTACAGGGGAGGTCGGGCAAAAACATTCAGTACTTC TRBJ2-4 . TRBV28 .